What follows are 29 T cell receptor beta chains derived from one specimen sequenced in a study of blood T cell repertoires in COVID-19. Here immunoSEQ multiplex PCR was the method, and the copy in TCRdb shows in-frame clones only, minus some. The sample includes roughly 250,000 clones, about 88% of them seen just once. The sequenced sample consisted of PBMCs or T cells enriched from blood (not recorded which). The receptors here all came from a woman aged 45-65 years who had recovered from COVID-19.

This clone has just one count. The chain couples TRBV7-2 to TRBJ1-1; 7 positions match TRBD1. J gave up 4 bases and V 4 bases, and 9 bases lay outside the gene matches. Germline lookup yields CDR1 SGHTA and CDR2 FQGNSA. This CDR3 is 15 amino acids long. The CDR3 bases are TGTGCCAGCAGCTCACGGACAGGATTGGCCACTGAAGCTTTCTTT. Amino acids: CASSSRTGLATEAFF.

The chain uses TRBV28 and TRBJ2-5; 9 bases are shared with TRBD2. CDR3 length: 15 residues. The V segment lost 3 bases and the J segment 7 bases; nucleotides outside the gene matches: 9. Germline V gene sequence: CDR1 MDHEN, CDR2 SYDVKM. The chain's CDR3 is CASSFRGAGGGTQYF. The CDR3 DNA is TGTGCCAGCAGTTTTCGCGGCGCGGGAGGGGGGACCCAGTACTTC.

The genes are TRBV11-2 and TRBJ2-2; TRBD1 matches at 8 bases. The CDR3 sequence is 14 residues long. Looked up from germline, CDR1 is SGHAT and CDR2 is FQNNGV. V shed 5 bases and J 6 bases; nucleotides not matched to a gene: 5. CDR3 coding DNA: TGTGCCAGCAGCCTGAGACAGGGGCCCGGGGAGCTGTTTTTT. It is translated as CASSLRQGPGELFF.

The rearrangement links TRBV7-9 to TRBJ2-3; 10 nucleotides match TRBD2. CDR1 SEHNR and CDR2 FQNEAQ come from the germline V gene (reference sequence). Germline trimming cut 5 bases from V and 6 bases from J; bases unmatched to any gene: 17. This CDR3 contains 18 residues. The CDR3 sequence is CASSLPSGRGVIGDTQYF. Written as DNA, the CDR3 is TGTGCCAGCAGCCTCCCTAGCGGGAGAGGGGTAATTGGTGATACGCAGTATTTT. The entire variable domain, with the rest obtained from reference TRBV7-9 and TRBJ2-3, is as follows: DTGVSQNPRHKITKRGQNVTFRCDPISEHNRLYWYRQTLGQGPEFLTYFQNEAQLEKSRLLSDRFSAERPKGSFSTLEIQRTEQGDSAMYLCASSLPSGRGVIGDTQYFGPGTRLTVL.

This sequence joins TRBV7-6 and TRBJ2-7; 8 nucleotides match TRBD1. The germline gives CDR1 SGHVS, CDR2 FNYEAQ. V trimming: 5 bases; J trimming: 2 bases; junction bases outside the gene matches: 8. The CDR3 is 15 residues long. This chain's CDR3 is CASSPTTGGPYEQYF. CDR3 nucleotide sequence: TGTGCCAGCAGCCCCACTACAGGGGGACCCTACGAGCAGTACTTC.

The CDR3 DNA follows: TGTGCCAGCAGCTTAGATTGGGTCAAATTGAGCGGGAGGGCCACAGATACGCAGTATTTT. Protein: CASSLDWVKLSGRATDTQYF. The chain is built from TRBV11-2 and TRBJ2-3; TRBD2 agrees at 10 bases. Germline trimming cut 0 bases from V and 2 bases from J; bases unmatched to any gene: 14. This CDR3 is built from 20 residues. Per germline, CDR1 SGHAT and CDR2 FQNNGV.

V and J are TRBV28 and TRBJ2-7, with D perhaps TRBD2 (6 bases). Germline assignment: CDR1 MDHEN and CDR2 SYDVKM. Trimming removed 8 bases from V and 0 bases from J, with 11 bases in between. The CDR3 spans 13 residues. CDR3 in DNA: TGTGCCAGCTCTACGGGACTCTCCTACGAGCAGTACTTC. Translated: CASSTGLSYEQYF.

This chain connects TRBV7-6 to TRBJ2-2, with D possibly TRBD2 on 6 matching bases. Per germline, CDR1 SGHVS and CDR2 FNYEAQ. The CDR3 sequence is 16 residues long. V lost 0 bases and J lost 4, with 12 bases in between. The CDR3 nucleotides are TGTGCCAGCAGCTTAGCGCCGGGAGTCGGCACCGGGGAGCTGTTTTTT. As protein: CASSLAPGVGTGELFF.

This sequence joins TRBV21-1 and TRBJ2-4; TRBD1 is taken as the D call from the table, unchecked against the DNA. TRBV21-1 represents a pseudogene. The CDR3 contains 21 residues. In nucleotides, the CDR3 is TGTGCCAGCAGCAAAGTGTTTGTCAGGACACGCGAGTCACTAGCCAAAAACATTCAGTACTTC. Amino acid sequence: CASSKVFVRTRESLAKNIQYF.

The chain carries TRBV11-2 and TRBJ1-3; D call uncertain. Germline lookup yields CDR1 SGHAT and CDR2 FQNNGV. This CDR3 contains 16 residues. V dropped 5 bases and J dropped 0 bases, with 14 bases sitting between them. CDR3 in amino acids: CASSPNGWSSGNTIYF. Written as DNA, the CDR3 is TGTGCCAGCAGCCCCAACGGATGGAGCTCTGGAAACACCATATATTTT.

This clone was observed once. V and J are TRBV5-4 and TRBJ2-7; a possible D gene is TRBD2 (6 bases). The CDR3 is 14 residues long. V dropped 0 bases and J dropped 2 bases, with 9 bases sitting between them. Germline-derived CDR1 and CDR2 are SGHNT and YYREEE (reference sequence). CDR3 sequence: CASSLGGLAYEQYF. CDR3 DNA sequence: TGTGCCAGCAGCTTGGGGGGACTCGCCTACGAGCAGTACTTC.

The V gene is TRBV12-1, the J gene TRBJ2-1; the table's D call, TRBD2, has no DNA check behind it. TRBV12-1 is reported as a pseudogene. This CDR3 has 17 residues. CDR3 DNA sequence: TGTGCCAGCAGCCCGGGGGGTAGCGGGAGTTCCTACAATGAGCAGTTCTTC. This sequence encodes CASSPGGSGSSYNEQFF.

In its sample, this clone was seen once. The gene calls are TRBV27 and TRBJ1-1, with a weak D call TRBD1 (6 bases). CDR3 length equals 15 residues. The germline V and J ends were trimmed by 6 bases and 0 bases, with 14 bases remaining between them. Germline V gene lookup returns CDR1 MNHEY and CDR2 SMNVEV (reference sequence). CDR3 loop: CASRPMTGMNTEAFF. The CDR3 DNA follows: TGTGCCAGCAGACCGATGACAGGTATGAACACTGAAGCTTTCTTT.

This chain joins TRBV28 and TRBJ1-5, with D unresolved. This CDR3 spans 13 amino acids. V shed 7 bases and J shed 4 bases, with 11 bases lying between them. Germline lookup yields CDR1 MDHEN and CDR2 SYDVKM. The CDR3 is CASTPGVNQPQHF. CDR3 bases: TGTGCCAGCACCCCCGGGGTAAATCAGCCCCAGCATTTT.

The CDR3 region has the DNA TGTGCCAGCAGTTCCCGGGGGAACACTGAAGCTTTCTTT. Protein product: CASSSRGNTEAFF. The chain couples TRBV12-3 or TRBV12-4 to TRBJ1-1; D unclear. Trimming took 4 bases from V and 1 from J, leaving 7 bases between them. The CDR3 is made up of 13 amino acids.

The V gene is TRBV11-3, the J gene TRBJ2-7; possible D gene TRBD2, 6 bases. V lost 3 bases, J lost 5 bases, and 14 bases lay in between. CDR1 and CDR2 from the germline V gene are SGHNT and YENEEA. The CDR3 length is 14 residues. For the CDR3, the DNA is TGTGCCAGCAGCTTGGGGCGGGATTCTCACGAGCAGTACTTC. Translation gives CASSLGRDSHEQYF.

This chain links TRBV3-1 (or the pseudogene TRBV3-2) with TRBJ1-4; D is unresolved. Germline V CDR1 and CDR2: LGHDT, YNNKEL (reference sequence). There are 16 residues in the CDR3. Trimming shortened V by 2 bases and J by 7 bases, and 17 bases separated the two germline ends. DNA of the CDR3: TGTGCCAGCAGCCAATTGGCGACGTCGCGGATTGAAAAACTGTTTTTT. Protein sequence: CASSQLATSRIEKLFF.

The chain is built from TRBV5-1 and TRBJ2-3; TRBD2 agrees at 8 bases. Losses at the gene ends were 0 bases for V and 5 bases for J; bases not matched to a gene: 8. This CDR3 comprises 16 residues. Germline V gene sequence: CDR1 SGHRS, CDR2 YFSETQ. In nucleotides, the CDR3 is TGCGCCAGCAGCTTGGTAGGGCGGGAGGTGTTAGATACGCAGTATTTT. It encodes CASSLVGREVLDTQYF.

The CDR3: CASSLVATSGSFEQFF. The CDR3 coding sequence is TGTGCCAGCAGCTTGGTTGCTACTAGCGGGAGTTTTGAGCAGTTCTTC. The V call is TRBV5-5, the J call TRBJ2-1; 11 bases map to TRBD2. Trimming cost V 0 bases and J 9 bases; bases outside gene matches: 8. The CDR3 loop spans 16 amino acids. Germline assignment: CDR1 SGHKS and CDR2 YYEKEE (reference sequence).

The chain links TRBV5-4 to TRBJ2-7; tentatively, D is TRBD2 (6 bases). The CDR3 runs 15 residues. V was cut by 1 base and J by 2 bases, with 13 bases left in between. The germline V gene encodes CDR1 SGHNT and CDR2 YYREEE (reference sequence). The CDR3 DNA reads TGTGCCAGCAGCTTGTCCTCTAGCGCAGCCTACGAGCAGTACTTC. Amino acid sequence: CASSLSSSAAYEQYF.

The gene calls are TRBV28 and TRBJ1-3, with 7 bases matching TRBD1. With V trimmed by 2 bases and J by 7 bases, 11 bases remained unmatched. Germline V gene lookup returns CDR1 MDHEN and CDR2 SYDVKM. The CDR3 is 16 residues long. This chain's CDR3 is CASSLGQATTRNTIYF. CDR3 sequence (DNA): TGTGCCAGCAGTTTAGGACAGGCCACTACTCGGAACACCATATATTTT.

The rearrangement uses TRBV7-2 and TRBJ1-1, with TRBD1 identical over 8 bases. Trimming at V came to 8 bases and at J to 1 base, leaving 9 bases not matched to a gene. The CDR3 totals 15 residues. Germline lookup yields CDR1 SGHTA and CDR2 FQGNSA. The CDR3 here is CASGRDRNSNTEAFF. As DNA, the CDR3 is TGTGCCAGCGGCCGGGACAGGAATTCGAACACTGAAGCTTTCTTT.

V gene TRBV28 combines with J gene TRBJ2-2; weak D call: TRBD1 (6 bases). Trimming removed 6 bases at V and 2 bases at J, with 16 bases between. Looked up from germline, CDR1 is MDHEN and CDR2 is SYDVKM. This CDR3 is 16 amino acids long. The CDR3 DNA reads TGTGCCAGCAGATCGGTGCAGGGGATTAACACCGGGGAGCTGTTTTTT. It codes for CASRSVQGINTGELFF.

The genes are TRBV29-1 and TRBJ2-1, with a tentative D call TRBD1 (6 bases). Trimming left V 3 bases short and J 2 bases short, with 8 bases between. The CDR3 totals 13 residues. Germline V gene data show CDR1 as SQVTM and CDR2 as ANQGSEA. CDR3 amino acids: CSVEGHTYNEQFF. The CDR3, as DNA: TGCAGCGTTGAGGGACACACCTACAATGAGCAGTTCTTC.

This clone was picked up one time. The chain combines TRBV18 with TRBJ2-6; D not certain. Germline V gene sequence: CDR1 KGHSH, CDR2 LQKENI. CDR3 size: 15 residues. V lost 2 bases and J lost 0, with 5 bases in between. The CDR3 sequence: CASSPGRSGANVLTF. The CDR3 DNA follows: TGTGCCAGCTCACCAGGGCGCTCTGGGGCCAACGTCCTGACTTTC.

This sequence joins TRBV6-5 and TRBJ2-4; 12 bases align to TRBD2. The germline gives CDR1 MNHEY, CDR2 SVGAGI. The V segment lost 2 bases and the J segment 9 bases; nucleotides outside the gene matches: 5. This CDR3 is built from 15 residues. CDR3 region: CASSYAGLAGPIQYF. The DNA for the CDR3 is TGTGCCAGCAGTTACGCTGGACTAGCGGGGCCCATTCAGTACTTC.

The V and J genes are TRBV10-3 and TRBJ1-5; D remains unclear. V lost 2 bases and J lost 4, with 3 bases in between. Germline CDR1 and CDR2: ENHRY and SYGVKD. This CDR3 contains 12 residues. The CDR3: CAISEQNQPQHF. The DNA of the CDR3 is TGTGCCATCAGTGAGCAGAATCAGCCCCAGCATTTT.

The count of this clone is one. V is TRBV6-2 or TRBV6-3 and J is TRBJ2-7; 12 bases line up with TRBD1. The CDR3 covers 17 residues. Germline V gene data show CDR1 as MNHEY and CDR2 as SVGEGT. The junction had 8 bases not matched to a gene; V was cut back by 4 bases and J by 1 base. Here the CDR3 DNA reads TGTGCCAGCAGTTTTCTTCCGGGACAGGGGGCTTCCTACGAGCAGTACTTC. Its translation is CASSFLPGQGASYEQYF.

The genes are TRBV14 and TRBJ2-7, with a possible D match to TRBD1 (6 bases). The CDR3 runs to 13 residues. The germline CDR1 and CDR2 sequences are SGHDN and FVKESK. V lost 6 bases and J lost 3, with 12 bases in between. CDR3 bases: TGTGCCAGCAGTGAGGACAGATTCTACGAGCAGTACTTC. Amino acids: CASSEDRFYEQYF.